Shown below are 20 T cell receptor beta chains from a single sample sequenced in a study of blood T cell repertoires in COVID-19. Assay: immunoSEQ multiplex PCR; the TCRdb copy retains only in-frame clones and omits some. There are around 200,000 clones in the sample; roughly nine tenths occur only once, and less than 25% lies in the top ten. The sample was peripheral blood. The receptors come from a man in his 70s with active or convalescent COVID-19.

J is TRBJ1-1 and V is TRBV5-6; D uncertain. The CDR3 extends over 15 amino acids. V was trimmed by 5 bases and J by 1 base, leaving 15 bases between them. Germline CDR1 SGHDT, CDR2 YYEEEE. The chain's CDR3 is CASSPLIRGNTEAFF. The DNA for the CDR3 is TGTGCCAGCAGTCCTCTGATCCGGGGGAACACTGAAGCTTTCTTT. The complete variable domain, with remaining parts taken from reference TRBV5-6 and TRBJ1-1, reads DAGVTQSPTHLIKTRGQQVTLRCSPKSGHDTVSWYQQALGQGPQFIFQYYEEEERQRGNFPDRFSGHQFPNYSSELNVNALLLGDSALYLCASSPLIRGNTEAFFGQGTRLTVV.

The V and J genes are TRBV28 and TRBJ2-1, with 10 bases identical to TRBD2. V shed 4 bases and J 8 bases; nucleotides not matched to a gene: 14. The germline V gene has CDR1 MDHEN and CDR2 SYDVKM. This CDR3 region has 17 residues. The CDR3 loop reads CASSSPSSGRAVDEQFF. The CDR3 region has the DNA TGTGCCAGCAGTTCCCCCTCAAGCGGGAGGGCGGTCGATGAGCAGTTCTTC.

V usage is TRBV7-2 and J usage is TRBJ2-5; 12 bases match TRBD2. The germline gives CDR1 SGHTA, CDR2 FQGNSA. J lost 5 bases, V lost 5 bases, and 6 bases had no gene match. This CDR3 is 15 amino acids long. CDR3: CASSQGLAGVETQYF. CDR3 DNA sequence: TGTGCCAGCAGCCAGGGACTAGCGGGTGTGGAGACCCAGTACTTC.

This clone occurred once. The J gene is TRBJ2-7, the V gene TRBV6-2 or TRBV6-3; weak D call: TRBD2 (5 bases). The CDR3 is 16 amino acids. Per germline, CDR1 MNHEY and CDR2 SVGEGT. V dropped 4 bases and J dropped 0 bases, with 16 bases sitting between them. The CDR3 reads CASSFPPLGSSYEQYF. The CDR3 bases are TGTGCCAGCAGTTTTCCCCCTCTAGGGAGCTCCTACGAGCAGTACTTC.

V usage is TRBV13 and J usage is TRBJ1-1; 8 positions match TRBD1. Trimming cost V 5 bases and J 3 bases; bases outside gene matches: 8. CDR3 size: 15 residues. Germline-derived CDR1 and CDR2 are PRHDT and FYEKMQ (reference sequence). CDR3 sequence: CASSHRTGKDTEAFF. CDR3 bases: TGTGCCAGCAGCCACCGGACAGGGAAGGACACTGAAGCTTTCTTT.

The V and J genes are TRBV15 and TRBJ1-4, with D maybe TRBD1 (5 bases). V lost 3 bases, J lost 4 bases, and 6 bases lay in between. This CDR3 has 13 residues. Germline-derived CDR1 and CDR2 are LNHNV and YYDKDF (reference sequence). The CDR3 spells CATSSRDNEKLFF. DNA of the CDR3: TGTGCCACCAGCAGCAGGGATAATGAAAAACTGTTTTTT.

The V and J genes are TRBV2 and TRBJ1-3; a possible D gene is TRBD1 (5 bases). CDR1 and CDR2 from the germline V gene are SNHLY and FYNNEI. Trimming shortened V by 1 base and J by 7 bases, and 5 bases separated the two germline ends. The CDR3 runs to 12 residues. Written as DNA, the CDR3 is TGTGCCAGCAGTGAAGGGGGCAACACCATATATTTT. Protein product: CASSEGGNTIYF.

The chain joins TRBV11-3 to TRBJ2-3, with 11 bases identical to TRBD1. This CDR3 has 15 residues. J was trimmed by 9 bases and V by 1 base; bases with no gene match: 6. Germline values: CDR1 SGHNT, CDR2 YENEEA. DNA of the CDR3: TGTGCCAGCAGCTTAGGGGGGACAGGGGGAAGGACGCAGTATTTT. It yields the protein CASSLGGTGGRTQYF.

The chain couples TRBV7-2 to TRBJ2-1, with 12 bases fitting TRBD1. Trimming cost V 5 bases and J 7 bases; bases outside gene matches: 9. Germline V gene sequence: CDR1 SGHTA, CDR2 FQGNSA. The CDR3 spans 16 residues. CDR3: CASSGTGGAGANEQFF. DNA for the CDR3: TGTGCCAGCAGCGGGACAGGGGGCGCAGGGGCTAATGAGCAGTTCTTC.

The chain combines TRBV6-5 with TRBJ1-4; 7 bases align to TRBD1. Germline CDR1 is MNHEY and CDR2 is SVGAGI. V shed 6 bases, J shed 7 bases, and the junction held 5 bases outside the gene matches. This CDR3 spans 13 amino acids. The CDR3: CASSRDSREKLFF. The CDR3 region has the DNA TGTGCCAGCAGCCGGGACAGTCGTGAAAAACTGTTTTTT.

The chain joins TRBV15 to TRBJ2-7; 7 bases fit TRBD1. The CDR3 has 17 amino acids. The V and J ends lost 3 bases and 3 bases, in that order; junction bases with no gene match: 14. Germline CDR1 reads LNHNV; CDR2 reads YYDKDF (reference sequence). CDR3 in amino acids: CATSSQLHRDSLYEQYF. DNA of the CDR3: TGTGCCACCAGCAGCCAACTCCACCGGGACAGCCTCTACGAGCAGTACTTC.

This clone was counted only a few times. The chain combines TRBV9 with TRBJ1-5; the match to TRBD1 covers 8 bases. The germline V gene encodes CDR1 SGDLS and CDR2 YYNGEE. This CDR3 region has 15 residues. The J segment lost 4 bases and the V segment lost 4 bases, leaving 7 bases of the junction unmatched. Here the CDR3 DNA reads TGTGCCAGCAGCCCACAGGGGGAACTAAATCAGCCCCAGCATTTT. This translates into CASSPQGELNQPQHF.

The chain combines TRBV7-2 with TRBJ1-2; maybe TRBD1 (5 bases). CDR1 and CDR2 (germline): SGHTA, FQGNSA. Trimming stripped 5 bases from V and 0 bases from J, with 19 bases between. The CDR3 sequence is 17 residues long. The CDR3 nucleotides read TGTGCCAGCAGCCAGGTCAAGAGTGTGGACACTAACTATGGCTACACCTTC. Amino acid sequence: CASSQVKSVDTNYGYTF.

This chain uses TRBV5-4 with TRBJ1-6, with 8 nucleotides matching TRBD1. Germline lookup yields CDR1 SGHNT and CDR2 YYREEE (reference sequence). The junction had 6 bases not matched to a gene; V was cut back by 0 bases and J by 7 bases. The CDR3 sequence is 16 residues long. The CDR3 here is CASSLAGGTKNSPLHF. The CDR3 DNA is TGTGCCAGCAGCTTGGCAGGGGGCACGAAGAATTCACCCCTCCACTTT.

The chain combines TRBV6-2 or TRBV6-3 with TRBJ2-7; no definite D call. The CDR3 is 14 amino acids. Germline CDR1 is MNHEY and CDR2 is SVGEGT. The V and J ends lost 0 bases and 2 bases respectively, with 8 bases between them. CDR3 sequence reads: CASSYSRFTYEQYF. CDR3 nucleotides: TGTGCCAGCAGTTACTCGAGATTCACCTACGAGCAGTACTTC.

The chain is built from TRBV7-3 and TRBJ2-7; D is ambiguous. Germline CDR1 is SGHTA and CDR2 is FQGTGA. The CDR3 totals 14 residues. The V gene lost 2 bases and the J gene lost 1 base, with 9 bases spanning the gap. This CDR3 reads CASSLDQNSYEQYF. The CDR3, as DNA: TGTGCCAGCAGCTTAGATCAGAATTCCTACGAGCAGTACTTC.

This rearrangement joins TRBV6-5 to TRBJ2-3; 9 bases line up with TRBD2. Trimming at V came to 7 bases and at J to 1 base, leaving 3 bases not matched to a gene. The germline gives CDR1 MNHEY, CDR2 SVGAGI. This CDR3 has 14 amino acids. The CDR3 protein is CASNLAGGTDTQYF. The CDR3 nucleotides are TGTGCCAGCAACTTAGCGGGGGGCACAGATACGCAGTATTTT.

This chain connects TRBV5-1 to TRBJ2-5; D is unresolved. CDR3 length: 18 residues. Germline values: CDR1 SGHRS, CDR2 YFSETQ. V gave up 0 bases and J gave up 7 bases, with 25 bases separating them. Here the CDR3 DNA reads TGCGCCAGCAGCTTGGATTTCAACCCCTCGACAAATGTGGGGACCCAGTACTTC. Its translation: CASSLDFNPSTNVGTQYF.

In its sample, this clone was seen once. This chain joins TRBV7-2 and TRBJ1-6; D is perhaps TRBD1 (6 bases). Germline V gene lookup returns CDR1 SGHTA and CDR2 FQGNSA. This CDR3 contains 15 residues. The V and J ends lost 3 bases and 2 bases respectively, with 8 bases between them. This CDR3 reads CASSLDRAYNSPLHF. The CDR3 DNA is TGTGCCAGCAGCTTGGACAGAGCCTATAATTCACCCCTCCACTTT.

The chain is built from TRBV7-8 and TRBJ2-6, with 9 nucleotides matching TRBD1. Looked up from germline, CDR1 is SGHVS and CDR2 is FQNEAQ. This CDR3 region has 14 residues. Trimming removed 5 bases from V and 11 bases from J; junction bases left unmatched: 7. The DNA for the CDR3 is TGTGCCAGCAGCCAGGGACAGGGCTTGGACGTCCTGACTTTC. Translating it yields CASSQGQGLDVLTF.